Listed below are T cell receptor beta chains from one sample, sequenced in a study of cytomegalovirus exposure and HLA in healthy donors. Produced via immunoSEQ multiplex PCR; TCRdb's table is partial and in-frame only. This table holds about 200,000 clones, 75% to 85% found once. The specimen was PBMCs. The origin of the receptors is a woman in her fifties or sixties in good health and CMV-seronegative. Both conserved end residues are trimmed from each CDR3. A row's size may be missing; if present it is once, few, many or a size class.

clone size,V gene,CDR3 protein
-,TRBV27,ASKTGLRTDTQY
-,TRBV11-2,ASRHRLRAGFEKLF
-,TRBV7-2,ASSLTQQNTEAF
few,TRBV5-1,ASSKRQGVVEKLF
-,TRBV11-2,ASSLLAVNTGELF
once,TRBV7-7,ASSPRPYRQGNQPQH
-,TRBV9,ASSVADRGPYEQY
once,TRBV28,ASWARDRGYEQY
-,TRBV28,ASSFYLDRGQY
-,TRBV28,ASSFGTGKHNEQF
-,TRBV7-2,ASRYQGAAGANVLT
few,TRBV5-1,ASSLGLAGVGDNEQF
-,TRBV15,ATSFRPADFSYNEQF
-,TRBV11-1,ASSLLGQGYTEAF
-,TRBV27,ASRIRAGELF
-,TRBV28,ASSLRWGPEGGPNQPQH
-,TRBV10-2,ATPGQNTGELF
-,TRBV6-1,ASSVSYEQY
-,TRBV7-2,ASSSTPGTVYSNQPQH